These 6 T cell receptor beta chains were sequenced from one sample in a study of cytomegalovirus exposure and HLA in healthy donors (dated by TCRdb to about 2017). The receptor library was made with the immunoSEQ multiplex PCR assay. For the multiplex PCR, a mixture combining 60 forward primers for TCR Vbeta segments and 13 reverse primers for TCR Jbeta segments was used. Entries here come from immuneACCESS through TCRdb and include only in-frame sequences with V and J called. Some clones fail to appear in such tables; in the studies checked, an unresolved V gene covers under half of the shortfall, and the cause of the remainder is unknown. The sample includes roughly 35,000 clones, with 53% observed a single time. The leading ten clones occupy less than 7% of the sample. Sequences were obtained from PBMCs. The receptor set was obtained from a woman aged 40 to 50 in good health and CMV-seropositive.

The sample holds a few counts of this clone. Within the sample, other DNA sequences also encode this same CDR3. The genes are TRBV9 and TRBJ2-1; D is perhaps TRBD1 (5 bases). V was clipped by 2 bases and J by 0 bases, with 12 bases between them. Germline assignment: CDR1 SGDLS and CDR2 YYNGEE. The CDR3 sequence is 16 residues long. The chain's CDR3 is CASSVAKTVSYNEQFF. The CDR3, as DNA: TGTGCCAGCAGCGTGGCTAAGACAGTCTCCTACAATGAGCAGTTCTTC. The variable domain in full, completed from reference TRBV9 and TRBJ2-1, reads DSGVTQTPKHLITATGQRVTLRCSPRSGDLSVYWYQQSLDQGLQFLIQYYNGEERAKGNILERFSAQQFPDLHSELNLSSLELGDSALYFCASSVAKTVSYNEQFFGPGTRLTVL.

This clone has just a few counts. The gene calls are TRBV7-6 and TRBJ1-6, with D maybe TRBD1 (5 bases). Per germline, CDR1 SGHVS and CDR2 FNYEAQ. V was shortened by 2 bases and J by 7 bases, with 6 bases between the two germline ends. CDR3 length: 13 residues. The CDR3 reads CASSLRQNSPLHF. The CDR3 DNA sequence: TGTGCCAGCAGCTTACGACAGAATTCACCCCTCCACTTT.

This chain joins TRBV7-6 and TRBJ2-1; D is ambiguous. CDR1 and CDR2 (germline): SGHVS, FNYEAQ. CDR3 length equals 11 residues. Trimming left V 3 bases short and J 12 bases short, with 9 bases between. The CDR3 nucleotides read TGTGCCAGCAGCTTGGAGTTCCGGCAGTTCTTC. Translation: CASSLEFRQFF.

This clone was found a few times. The genes are TRBV5-6 and TRBJ2-2, with 8 positions matching TRBD2. CDR1 and CDR2 (germline): SGHDT, YYEEEE. V gave up 2 bases and J gave up 1 base; unmatched junction bases: 4. This CDR3 contains 16 residues. CDR3: CASSFYAGGNTGELFF. The CDR3 DNA sequence: TGTGCCAGCAGCTTTTATGCGGGGGGGAACACCGGGGAGCTGTTTTTT.

V and J are TRBV4-1 and TRBJ2-5; 7 bases agree with TRBD1. CDR3 length: 15 amino acids. Germline V gene data show CDR1 as MGHRA and CDR2 as YSYEKL. With V trimmed by 3 bases and J by 2 bases, 6 bases remained unmatched. The CDR3 loop reads CASSHTDREQETQYF. CDR3 nucleotide sequence: TGCGCCAGCAGCCATACCGACAGGGAACAAGAGACCCAGTACTTC.

This clone occurred once. The chain uses TRBV19 and TRBJ2-7; D perhaps matches TRBD1 (6 bases). V dropped 5 bases and J dropped 2 bases, with 16 bases sitting between them. The CDR3 totals 15 residues. The V gene's germline CDR1 is LNHDA and CDR2 SQIVND (reference sequence). The CDR3 here is CASSPQVTGAYEQYF. The CDR3 nucleotides are TGTGCCAGTAGTCCCCAAGTGACAGGAGCCTACGAGCAGTACTTC.